This T cell receptor (beta chain) was captured in a study of metastatic and nonmetastatic thyroid tumors. Study-wide points: Benign nodules reportedly had significantly lower TCR beta diversity than malignant thyroid tumors in blood and tumor.

Treatment of any kind had been given to no patient before thyroid surgery. As processed by the authors: What underpinned the distant-metastasis classifier for papillary thyroid cancer was the set of CDR3 differences across clinicopathological groups. Through MiXCR, TCRdb re-clonotyped the PCR reads. The V and J calls shown here were made by TCRdb, not taken from the authors' results. The sample contains tens of thousands of clones, 20% to 30% of which appear only once. The CDR3 contains 13 residues. Trimming stripped 1 base from V and 5 bases from J, with 11 bases between. The germline V gene has CDR1 GTSNPN and CDR2 SVGIG (reference sequence). This clone came up once. Its antigen remains unknown.

Sequences were obtained from blood. The chain uses TRBV30 and TRBJ1-2, with D perhaps matching TRBD1 (6 bases). The receptor comes from a female donor with papillary thyroid cancer or a benign thyroid nodule (not recorded which). Some clones in this sample may be carry-over from other donors' samples. CDR3 sequence: CAWSGGARYGYTF. DNA for the CDR3: TGTGCCTGGAGTGGGGGGGCGCGGTATGGCTACACCTTC.